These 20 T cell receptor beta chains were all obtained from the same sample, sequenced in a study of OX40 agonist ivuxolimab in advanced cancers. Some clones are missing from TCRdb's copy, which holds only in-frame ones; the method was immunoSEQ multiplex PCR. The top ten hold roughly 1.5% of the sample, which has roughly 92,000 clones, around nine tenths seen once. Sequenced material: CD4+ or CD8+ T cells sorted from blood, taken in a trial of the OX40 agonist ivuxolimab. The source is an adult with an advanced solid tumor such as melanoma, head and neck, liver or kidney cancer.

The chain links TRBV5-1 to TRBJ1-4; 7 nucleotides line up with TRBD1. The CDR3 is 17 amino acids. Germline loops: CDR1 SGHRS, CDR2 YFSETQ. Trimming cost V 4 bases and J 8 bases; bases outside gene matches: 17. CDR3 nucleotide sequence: TGCGCCAGCAGCCCATTCACCCAACAGGGGAGAAACGAAAAACTGTTTTTT. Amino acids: CASSPFTQQGRNEKLFF.

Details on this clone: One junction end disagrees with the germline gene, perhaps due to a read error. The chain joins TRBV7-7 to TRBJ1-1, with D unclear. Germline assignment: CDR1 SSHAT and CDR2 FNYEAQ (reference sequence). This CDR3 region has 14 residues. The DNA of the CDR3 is TGTGCTAGCACCCCGCTAGGTATGAACACTGAAGCTTTCTTT. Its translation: CASTPLGMNTEAFF.

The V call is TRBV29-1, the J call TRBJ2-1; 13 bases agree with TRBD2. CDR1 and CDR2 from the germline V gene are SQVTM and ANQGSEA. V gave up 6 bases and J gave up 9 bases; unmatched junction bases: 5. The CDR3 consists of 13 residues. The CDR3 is CSVTSGGGREQFF. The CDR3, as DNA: TGCAGCGTCACTAGCGGGGGGGGTCGTGAGCAGTTCTTC.

The DNA of the CDR3 is TGTGCCAGCAGCCGGTTGCCCCCTGGGACGGCCTCTGAAGCTTTCTTT. This sequence encodes CASSRLPPGTASEAFF. The V and J genes are TRBV7-3 and TRBJ1-1; D is possibly TRBD1 (5 bases). CDR1 and CDR2 (germline): SGHTA, FQGTGA. The CDR3 sequence is 16 residues long. Trimming shortened V by 5 bases and J by 6 bases, and 22 bases separated the two germline ends.

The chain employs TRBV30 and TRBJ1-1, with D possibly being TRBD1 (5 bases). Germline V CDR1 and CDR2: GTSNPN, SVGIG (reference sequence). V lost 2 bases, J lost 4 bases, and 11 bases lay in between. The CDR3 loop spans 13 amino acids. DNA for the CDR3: TGTGCCTGGAGTCCCCGTGGGGGCACTGAAGCTTTCTTT. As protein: CAWSPRGGTEAFF.

CDR3 residues: CASSLLFGGRQNTGELFF. In DNA, the CDR3 is TGTGCCAGCTCACTCCTCTTTGGCGGGAGGCAGAACACCGGGGAGCTGTTTTTT. This chain links TRBV18 with TRBJ2-2, with 8 bases fitting TRBD2. Germline trimming cut 4 bases from V and 1 base from J; bases unmatched to any gene: 11. Germline lookup yields CDR1 KGHSH and CDR2 LQKENI. The CDR3 is made up of 18 amino acids.

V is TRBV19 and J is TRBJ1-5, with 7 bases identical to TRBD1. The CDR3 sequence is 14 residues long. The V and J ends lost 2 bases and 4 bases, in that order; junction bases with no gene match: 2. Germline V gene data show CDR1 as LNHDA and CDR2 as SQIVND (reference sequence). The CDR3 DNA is TGTGCCAGTAGTATATACAGGGGAAATCAGCCCCAGCATTTT. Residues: CASSIYRGNQPQHF.

This CDR3 is CASSSGTKSSTDTQYF. CDR3 coding DNA: TGTGCCAGTAGTTCTGGGACAAAATCTAGCACAGATACGCAGTATTTT. The chain is built from TRBV19 and TRBJ2-3; D perhaps matches TRBD1 (6 bases). The V end lost 5 bases, the J end lost 0 bases, and 15 bases lay between the germline ends. This CDR3 is 16 amino acids long. Germline V lookup: CDR1 LNHDA, CDR2 SQIVND (reference sequence).

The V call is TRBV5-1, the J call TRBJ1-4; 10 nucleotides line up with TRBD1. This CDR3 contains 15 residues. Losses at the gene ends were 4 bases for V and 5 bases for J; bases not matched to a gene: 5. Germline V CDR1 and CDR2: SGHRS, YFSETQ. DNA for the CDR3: TGCGCCAGCAGCCCGGGACAGGGGCAGAATGAAAAACTGTTTTTT. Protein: CASSPGQGQNEKLFF. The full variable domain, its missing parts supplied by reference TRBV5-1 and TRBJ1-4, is KAGVTQTPRYLIKTRGQQVTLSCSPISGHRSVSWYQQTPGQGLQFLFEYFSETQRNKGNFPGRFSGRQFSNSRSEMNVSTLELGDSALYLCASSPGQGQNEKLFFGSGTQLSVL.

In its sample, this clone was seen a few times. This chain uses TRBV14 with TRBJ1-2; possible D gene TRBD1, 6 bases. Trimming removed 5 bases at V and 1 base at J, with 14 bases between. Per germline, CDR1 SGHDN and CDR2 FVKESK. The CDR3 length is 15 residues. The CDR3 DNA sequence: TGTGCCAGCAGCGAATTGGGGGCCATTAACTATGGCTACACCTTC. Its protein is CASSELGAINYGYTF.

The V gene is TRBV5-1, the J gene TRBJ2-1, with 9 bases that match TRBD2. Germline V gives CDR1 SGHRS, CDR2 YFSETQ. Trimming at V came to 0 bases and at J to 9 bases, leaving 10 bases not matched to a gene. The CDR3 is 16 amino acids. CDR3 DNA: TGCGCCAGCAGCTTGGCCGGGCCTAGCGGGGTGGGTGAGCAGTTCTTC. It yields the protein CASSLAGPSGVGEQFF.

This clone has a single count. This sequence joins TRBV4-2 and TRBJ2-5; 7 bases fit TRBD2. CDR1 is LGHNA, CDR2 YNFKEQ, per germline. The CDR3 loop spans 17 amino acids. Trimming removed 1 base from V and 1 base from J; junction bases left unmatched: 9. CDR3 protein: CASSQVRGGATQETQYF. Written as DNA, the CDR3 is TGTGCCAGCAGCCAAGTAAGGGGAGGGGCGACCCAAGAGACCCAGTACTTC.

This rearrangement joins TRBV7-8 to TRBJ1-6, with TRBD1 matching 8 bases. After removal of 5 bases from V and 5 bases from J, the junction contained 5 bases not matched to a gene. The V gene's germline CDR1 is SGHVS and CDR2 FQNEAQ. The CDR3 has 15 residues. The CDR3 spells CASSTRGPHNSPLHF. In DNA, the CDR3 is TGTGCCAGCAGCACCAGGGGGCCGCATAATTCACCCCTCCACTTT.

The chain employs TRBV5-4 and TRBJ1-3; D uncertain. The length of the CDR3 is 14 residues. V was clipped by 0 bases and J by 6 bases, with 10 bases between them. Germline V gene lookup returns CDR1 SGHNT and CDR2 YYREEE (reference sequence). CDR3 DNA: TGTGCCAGCAGCTTGGTTGGGAATCAAAACACCATATATTTT. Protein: CASSLVGNQNTIYF.

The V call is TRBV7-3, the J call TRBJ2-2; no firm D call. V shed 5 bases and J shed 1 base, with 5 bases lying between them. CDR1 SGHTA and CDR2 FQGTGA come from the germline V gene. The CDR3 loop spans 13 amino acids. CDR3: CASSQLNTGELFF. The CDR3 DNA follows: TGTGCCAGCAGCCAATTGAACACCGGGGAGCTGTTTTTT.

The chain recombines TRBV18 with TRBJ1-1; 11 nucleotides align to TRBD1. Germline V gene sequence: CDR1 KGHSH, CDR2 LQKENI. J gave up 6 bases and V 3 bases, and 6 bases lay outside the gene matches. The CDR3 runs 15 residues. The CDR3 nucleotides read TGTGCCAGCTCACCGTCGTGGGACAGGGGGTCTGAAGCTTTCTTT. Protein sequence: CASSPSWDRGSEAFF.

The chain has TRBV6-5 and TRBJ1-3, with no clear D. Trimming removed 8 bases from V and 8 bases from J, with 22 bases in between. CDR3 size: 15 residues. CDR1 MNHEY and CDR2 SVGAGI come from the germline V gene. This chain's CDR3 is CASPNRSCLVDTIYF. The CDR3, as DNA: TGTGCCAGCCCCAACAGATCTTGTTTGGTTGACACCATATATTTT.

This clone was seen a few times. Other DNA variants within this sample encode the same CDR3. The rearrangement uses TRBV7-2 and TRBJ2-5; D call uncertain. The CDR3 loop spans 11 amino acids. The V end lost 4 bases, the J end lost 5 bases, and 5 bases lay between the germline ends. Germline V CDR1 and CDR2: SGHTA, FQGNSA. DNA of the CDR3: TGTGCCAGCAGCTCACAGGAGACCCAGTACTTC. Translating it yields CASSSQETQYF.

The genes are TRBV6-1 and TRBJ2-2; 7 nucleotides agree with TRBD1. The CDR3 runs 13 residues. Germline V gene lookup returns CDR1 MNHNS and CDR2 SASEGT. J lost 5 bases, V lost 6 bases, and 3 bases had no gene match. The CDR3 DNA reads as TGTGCCAGCAGCCCACAGGGGACCGGGGAGCTGTTTTTT. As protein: CASSPQGTGELFF.

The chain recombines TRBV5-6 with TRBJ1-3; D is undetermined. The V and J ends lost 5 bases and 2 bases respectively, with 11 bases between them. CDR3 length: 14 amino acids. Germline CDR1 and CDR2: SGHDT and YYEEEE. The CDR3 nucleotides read TGTGCCAGCAGGCGCTCACCGGCTGGAAACACCATATATTTT. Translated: CASRRSPAGNTIYF.